Below, 28 T cell receptor beta chains from the same sample are listed, as sequenced in a study of cytomegalovirus exposure and HLA in healthy donors. The study ran its PCR with 60 Vbeta and 13 Jbeta primers. Clones were sequenced by immunoSEQ multiplex PCR, and TCRdb holds only the in-frame ones, with some missing. The sample carries about 85,000 clones, over 70% recorded once. The sequenced material came from PBMCs. The receptor set was obtained from a man in his forties or fifties in good health and CMV-seropositive.

For the CDR3, the DNA is TGTGCCAGCAGCTTAATTGACAGAGCTTACAATGAGCAGTTCTTC. Translation gives CASSLIDRAYNEQFF. J is TRBJ2-1 and V is TRBV11-1, with D perhaps TRBD1 (5 bases). Germline-derived CDR1 and CDR2 are SGHAT and FQDESV (reference sequence). V was shortened by 2 bases and J by 4 bases, with 12 bases between the two germline ends. The CDR3 runs to 15 residues.

V gene TRBV19 combines with J gene TRBJ2-3, with 10 bases matching TRBD2. The germline CDR1 and CDR2 sequences are LNHDA and SQIVND (reference sequence). CDR3 size: 17 residues. J lost 1 base, V lost 5 bases, and 9 bases had no gene match. CDR3 sequence reads: CASSALTGTSGTDTQYF. The CDR3 nucleotides are TGTGCCAGTAGTGCCCTAACCGGGACTAGCGGCACAGATACGCAGTATTTT.

CDR3 amino acids: CASSSRQAPNEKLFF. The CDR3, as DNA: TGTGCCAGCAGCTCCAGACAGGCACCTAATGAAAAACTGTTTTTT. V usage is TRBV5-5 and J usage is TRBJ1-4; possibly TRBD1 for D (6 bases). Trimming shortened V by 3 bases and J by 3 bases, and 12 bases separated the two germline ends. The CDR3 has 15 residues. The germline CDR1 and CDR2 sequences are SGHKS and YYEKEE (reference sequence).

CDR3 loop: CSTDSRNYGYTF. The CDR3 DNA reads TGCAGCACCGACAGCCGTAACTATGGCTACACCTTC. J is TRBJ1-2 and V is TRBV29-1; a weak D match, TRBD1 (5 bases). Germline CDR1 and CDR2: SQVTM and ANQGSEA. This CDR3 has 12 residues. The V gene lost 8 bases and the J gene lost 1 base, with 11 bases spanning the gap.

This rearrangement joins TRBV5-4 to TRBJ2-7, with TRBD1 matching 9 bases. This CDR3 contains 15 residues. Trimming at V came to 4 bases and at J to 3 bases, leaving 8 bases not matched to a gene. Germline lookup yields CDR1 SGHNT and CDR2 YYREEE (reference sequence). The CDR3 region has the DNA TGTGCCAGCAGCAGCCGGGACAGGGAAATCTACGAGCAGTACTTC. Translating it yields CASSSRDREIYEQYF.

The rearrangement joins TRBV5-1 to TRBJ1-1, with a possible D match to TRBD1 (6 bases). The CDR3 is made up of 14 amino acids. Germline CDR1 reads SGHRS; CDR2 reads YFSETQ. Trimming shortened V by 0 bases and J by 5 bases, and 11 bases separated the two germline ends. CDR3 in DNA: TGCGCCAGCAGCTTGGGATATCAGGGGACTGAAGCTTTCTTT. It yields the protein CASSLGYQGTEAFF.

The V gene is TRBV9, the J gene TRBJ2-1; unclear D gene. Trimming removed 0 bases from V and 0 bases from J, with 10 bases in between. This CDR3 is 16 amino acids long. CDR1 and CDR2 from the germline V gene are SGDLS and YYNGEE. The CDR3 loop is CASSVDEKSSYNEQFF. The CDR3 DNA reads as TGTGCCAGCAGCGTAGATGAGAAGAGCTCCTACAATGAGCAGTTCTTC.

This clone came up a few times. The CDR3 sequence is CASSLGLKRGSYEQYF. In DNA, the CDR3 is TGTGCCAGCAGCTTAGGGTTGAAGCGGGGATCCTACGAGCAGTACTTC. This rearrangement joins TRBV11-2 to TRBJ2-7, with 7 bases fitting TRBD2. CDR1 SGHAT and CDR2 FQNNGV come from the germline V gene. This CDR3 is built from 16 residues. The V segment lost 1 base and the J segment 1 base; nucleotides outside the gene matches: 7. Combining the CDR3 with reference TRBV11-2 and TRBJ2-7 gives the whole variable domain EAGVAQSPRYKIIEKRQSVAFWCNPISGHATLYWYQQILGQGPKLLIQFQNNGVVDDSQLPKDRFSAERLKGVDSTLKIQPAKLEDSAVYLCASSLGLKRGSYEQYFGPGTRLTVT.

The chain recombines TRBV5-6 with TRBJ2-5; possible D gene TRBD1, 6 bases. The germline V gene encodes CDR1 SGHDT and CDR2 YYEEEE. The CDR3 has 16 amino acids. The germline V and J ends were trimmed by 4 bases and 3 bases, with 19 bases remaining between them. The CDR3 reads CASSAPGAVFKETQYF. The CDR3 coding sequence is TGTGCCAGCAGCGCCCCAGGGGCGGTTTTTAAAGAGACCCAGTACTTC.

The chain combines TRBV6-1 with TRBJ1-2, with a possible D match to TRBD1 (5 bases). From germline, CDR1 is MNHNS and CDR2 SASEGT. The CDR3 has 13 amino acids. V lost 2 bases and J lost 5, with 9 bases in between. CDR3 bases: TGTGCCAGCAGTGAAAAACAGGAATATGGCTACACCTTC. Translation gives CASSEKQEYGYTF.

The chain employs TRBV4-2 and TRBJ2-3; tentative D call: TRBD2 (6 bases). Germline CDR1 LGHNA, CDR2 YNFKEQ. This CDR3 contains 20 residues. Trimming cost V 0 bases and J 0 bases, with 22 bases left between them. The CDR3 sequence: CASSQDVPGGSITSTDTQYF. The CDR3 DNA sequence: TGTGCCAGCAGCCAAGATGTTCCCGGGGGTAGCATTACTAGCACAGATACGCAGTATTTT.

The V and J genes are TRBV4-1 and TRBJ2-7; TRBD1 aligns across 9 bases. V was pared by 4 bases and J by 3 bases, with 16 bases of the junction left unmatched. CDR1 MGHRA and CDR2 YSYEKL come from the germline V gene. The CDR3 has 18 amino acids. CDR3 in amino acids: CASSRGIGTGYVGYEQYF. In DNA form, the CDR3 reads TGCGCCAGCAGCCGAGGGATTGGGACAGGGTATGTTGGCTACGAGCAGTACTTC.

The rearrangement joins TRBV27 to TRBJ2-3; the match to TRBD1 covers 8 bases. Germline loops: CDR1 MNHEY, CDR2 SMNVEV (reference sequence). This CDR3 contains 16 residues. V dropped 4 bases and J dropped 1; count of bases not matched to a gene: 7. The CDR3 region is CASSSFDRGGTDTQYF. DNA of the CDR3: TGTGCCAGCAGTTCCTTCGACAGGGGAGGCACAGATACGCAGTATTTT.

The chain has TRBV5-5 and TRBJ1-5; tentatively, D is TRBD1 (5 bases). The CDR3 runs to 15 residues. Germline V gene sequence: CDR1 SGHKS, CDR2 YYEKEE (reference sequence). Trimming stripped 0 bases from V and 4 bases from J, with 11 bases between. CDR3 protein: CASSLGTGRNQPQHF. The CDR3 DNA sequence: TGTGCCAGCAGCTTGGGAACAGGTAGAAATCAGCCCCAGCATTTT.

This clone was seen more than once but under ten times. The rearrangement joins TRBV2 to TRBJ2-2, with 8 bases matching TRBD2. Germline CDR1 and CDR2: SNHLY and FYNNEI. CDR3 size: 13 residues. Trimming cost V 10 bases and J 5 bases; bases outside gene matches: 6. The CDR3 is CATKREMTGELFF. The CDR3 nucleotides are TGTGCCACCAAGCGGGAGATGACCGGGGAGCTGTTTTTT.

The rearrangement links TRBV10-1 to TRBJ2-1; 14 nucleotides agree with TRBD2. Per the germline V gene, CDR1 is WNHNN and CDR2 is SYGVQD (reference sequence). This CDR3 region has 17 residues. Trimming took 4 bases from V and 4 from J; bases not matched to a gene: 6. Here the CDR3 reads CASSVGTSGRMYNEQFF. The DNA of the CDR3 is TGCGCCAGCAGTGTTGGGACTAGCGGGAGAATGTACAATGAGCAGTTCTTC.

This chain uses TRBV4-3 with TRBJ2-1; D unclear. CDR3 length equals 13 residues. Between the trimmed V and J ends, which lost 1 base and 4 bases, there was a span of 5 bases. Per the germline V gene, CDR1 is LGHNA and CDR2 is YSLEER. The CDR3 is CASSQVSYNEQFF. As DNA, the CDR3 is TGCGCCAGCAGCCAAGTTTCGTACAATGAGCAGTTCTTC.

The rearrangement joins TRBV4-2 to TRBJ2-3; unclear D gene. CDR3 size: 13 residues. With 4 bases removed from V and 6 bases from J, the gap between germline ends came to 11 bases. Germline CDR1 and CDR2: LGHNA and YNFKEQ. The DNA of the CDR3 is TGTGCCAGCAGCCGCCAAAGCAGGGATACGCAGTATTTT. This sequence encodes CASSRQSRDTQYF.

A single count supports this clone. The chain links TRBV29-1 to TRBJ2-1, with TRBD2 identical over 8 bases. The CDR3 is 15 residues long. From germline, CDR1 is SQVTM and CDR2 ANQGSEA. J was trimmed by 6 bases and V by 7 bases; bases with no gene match: 14. The CDR3, as DNA: TGCAGCGCCGTACGACGCGGACTAGCAGGCAATGAGCAGTTCTTC. Protein sequence: CSAVRRGLAGNEQFF.

This sequence joins TRBV21-1 and TRBJ2-1; no check of the table's D call, TRBD2, against the DNA was made. TRBV21-1 constitutes a pseudogene. This CDR3 spans 18 amino acids. The CDR3 nucleotides read TGTGCCAGCAGCAATCCGTTATGGGTGCGGGAGAGCTACAATGAGCAGTTCTTC. Translated, it gives CASSNPLWVRESYNEQFF.

This rearrangement joins TRBV7-3 to TRBJ2-3; 7 bases agree with TRBD1. The CDR3 loop spans 14 amino acids. Germline CDR1 reads SGHTA; CDR2 reads FQGTGA. V was clipped by 5 bases and J by 2 bases; unmatched bases: 4. The CDR3 DNA sequence: TGTGCCAGCAGCCAAACAGGGGACACAGATACGCAGTATTTT. This sequence encodes CASSQTGDTDTQYF.

The chain links TRBV2 to TRBJ2-5; TRBD1 aligns across 7 bases. This CDR3 spans 14 amino acids. Germline values: CDR1 SNHLY, CDR2 FYNNEI. V lost 1 base, J lost 5 bases, and 4 bases stayed unmatched. CDR3 coding DNA: TGTGCCAGCAGTGAAGAGAGGGGGCTGGAGACCCAGTACTTC. Translated: CASSEERGLETQYF. Full variable domain (remainder filled in from reference TRBV2 and TRBJ2-5): EPEVTQTPSHQVTQMGQEVILRCVPISNHLYFYWYRQILGQKVEFLVSFYNNEISEKSEIFDDQFSVERPDGSNFTLKIRSTKLEDSAMYFCASSEERGLETQYFGPGTRLLVL.

The rearrangement links TRBV11-2 to TRBJ2-3, with 7 positions matching TRBD2. Germline V CDR1 and CDR2: SGHAT, FQNNGV. Unmatched junction bases numbered 12, after V lost 2 bases and J lost 4 bases. CDR3 size: 17 residues. CDR3 sequence (DNA): TGTGCCAGCAGCTTACGGGGGAGGGCCGATTTAGCAGATACGCAGTATTTT. It translates to CASSLRGRADLADTQYF.

The chain links TRBV7-6 to TRBJ1-3, with TRBD1 as a possible D gene (5 bases). Trimming took 5 bases from V and 3 from J, leaving 17 bases between them. Germline V gene data show CDR1 as SGHVS and CDR2 as FNYEAQ. CDR3 length: 16 amino acids. The CDR3 sequence is CASSENPGGIGNTIYF. The CDR3 nucleotides read TGTGCCAGCAGCGAAAATCCGGGGGGTATTGGAAACACCATATATTTT.

There are a few counts of this clone. An end of the junction differs from the germline gene, which may be a read error. J is TRBJ2-4 and V is TRBV30, with 7 positions matching TRBD2. This CDR3 contains 15 residues. Per germline, CDR1 GTSNPN and CDR2 SVGIG (reference sequence). CDR3 nucleotides: TGTGCCTGGACCCCCCCCCGGGACTACAAAAACAGTCAGTACTTC. Its protein is CAWTPPRDYKNSQYF.

This sequence joins TRBV11-1 and TRBJ1-1; D is uncertain. Trimming pared 1 base from V and 3 bases from J, leaving 12 bases between. CDR3 length: 15 residues. CDR1 and CDR2 (germline): SGHAT, FQDESV (reference sequence). CDR3 region: CASSLGRVVDTEAFF. In nucleotides, the CDR3 is TGTGCCAGCAGCTTAGGGCGGGTTGTGGACACTGAAGCTTTCTTT.

The chain links TRBV21-1 to TRBJ1-3; TRBD1 reflects the table's D call only, with no check against the DNA. TRBV21-1 is tagged as a pseudogene. The CDR3 contains 20 residues. CDR3 sequence reads: CASSRKGPTGGPITGNTIYF. The CDR3 region has the DNA TGTGCCAGCAGCCGAAAAGGGCCGACAGGGGGCCCTATCACTGGAAACACCATATATTTT.

This clone showed up just a few times. The J gene is TRBJ1-1, the V gene TRBV18, with 9 bases lining up with TRBD1. The trim removed 3 bases at V and 1 base at J, leaving 12 bases unmatched. Germline CDR1 and CDR2: KGHSH and LQKENI. This CDR3 is built from 18 residues. CDR3 sequence reads: CASSPGDRGLRQNTEAFF. For the CDR3, the DNA is TGTGCCAGCTCACCGGGTGACAGGGGGTTACGACAGAACACTGAAGCTTTCTTT.